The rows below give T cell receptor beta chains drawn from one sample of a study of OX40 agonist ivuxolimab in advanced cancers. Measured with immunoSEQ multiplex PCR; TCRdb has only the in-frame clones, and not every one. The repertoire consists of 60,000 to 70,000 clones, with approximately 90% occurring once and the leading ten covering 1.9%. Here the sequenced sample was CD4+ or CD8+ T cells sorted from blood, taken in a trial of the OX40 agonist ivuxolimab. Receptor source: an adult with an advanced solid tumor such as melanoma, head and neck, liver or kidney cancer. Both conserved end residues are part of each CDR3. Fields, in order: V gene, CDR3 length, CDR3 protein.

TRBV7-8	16	CASSRAAGLRGNTIYF
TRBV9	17	CASSVNTGTGGTDTQYF
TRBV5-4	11	CASSQNEKLFF
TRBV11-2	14	CASRTTGTGDVCTF
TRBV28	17	CASSLSRGTTGANVLTF
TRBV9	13	CASARGGVETQYF
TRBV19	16	CASRKGQGPKAEKLFF
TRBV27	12	CAIGRFPYEQYF
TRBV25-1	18	CASSEWRPGTFSGNTIYF
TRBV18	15	CASSPSGLGINIQYF
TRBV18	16	CASSLQGATSYNEQFF
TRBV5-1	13	CASSPGTRDEQYF
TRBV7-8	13	CASSYAAGTEAFF